A selection of T cell receptor beta chains follows, all from one sample in a study of cytomegalovirus exposure and HLA in healthy donors. Only in-frame clones appear in the TCRdb table, and some are missing; sequencing was by immunoSEQ multiplex PCR. Of 100,000 to 150,000 clones listed, around 78% are singletons. Source material: PBMCs. These receptors were taken from a woman in her forties or fifties in good health and CMV-seronegative. Each CDR3 is given with its conserved first and last residue. D genes are given only for firm matches. Size values are once, few and many counts, or a class for expanded clones, and some rows have none.

j_call	clone_size	d_call	v_call	cdr3_aa	cdr3_nt
TRBJ2-3	NA	NA	TRBV10-3	CAISDSSGSDTQYF	TGTGCCATCAGTGATAGTAGCGGCTCAGATACGCAGTATTTT
TRBJ1-5	few	NA	TRBV4-3	CASSQVDRQGQPQHF	TGCGCCAGCAGCCAAGTGGACCGGCAGGGTCAGCCCCAGCATTTT
TRBJ2-1	NA	NA	TRBV9	CASSRTGNPHNEQFF	TGTGCCAGCAGTCGTACAGGAAACCCCCACAATGAGCAGTTCTTC
TRBJ2-7	NA	NA	TRBV6-5	CASSYSRGQYF	TGTGCCAGCAGTTACTCAAGGGGGCAGTACTTC
TRBJ2-2	NA	TRBD2	TRBV5-4	CASSPLAGGLTNTGELFF	TGTGCCAGCAGTCCGCTAGCGGGAGGGCTTACGAACACCGGGGAGCTGTTTTTT
TRBJ1-3	NA	NA	TRBV7-6	CASSLEESDSGNTIYF	TGTGCCAGCAGCTTAGAAGAGTCCGACTCTGGAAACACCATATATTTT
TRBJ2-7	NA	TRBD2	TRBV5-4	CASSWGTSGVIYEQYF	TGTGCCAGCAGCTGGGGCACTAGCGGAGTTATCTACGAGCAGTACTTC
TRBJ2-2	NA	NA	TRBV29-1	CSVEADRDSGELFF	TGCAGCGTTGAAGCTGACAGGGACTCCGGGGAGCTGTTTTTT
TRBJ2-3	NA	NA	TRBV11-2	CASSSRRSTDTQYF	TGTGCCAGCAGCTCCCGGAGGAGCACAGATACGCAGTATTTT
TRBJ2-1	NA	TRBD1	TRBV18	CASSPRTGGRNEQFF	TGTGCCAGCTCACCACGGACAGGGGGGAGGAATGAGCAGTTCTTC
TRBJ2-5	NA	TRBD2	TRBV19	CASSPGTSGSWQETQYF	TGTGCCAGTAGTCCCGGGACTAGCGGGAGTTGGCAAGAGACCCAGTACTTC
TRBJ1-2	NA	TRBD1	TRBV5-4	CASSWDRGPYGYTF	TGTGCCAGCAGCTGGGACAGGGGGCCTTATGGCTACACCTTC
TRBJ1-1	few	NA	TRBV2	CASSGEGQGTEAFF	TGTGCCAGCAGTGGGGAGGGGCAGGGCACTGAAGCTTTCTTT
TRBJ1-4	NA	NA	TRBV7-9	CASSPEDRDNEKLFF	TGTGCCAGCAGCCCGGAGGACAGAGATAATGAAAAACTGTTTTTT
TRBJ2-5	few	NA	TRBV19	CASSIGRQVKQETQYF	TGTGCCAGTAGTATTGGGAGACAGGTGAAACAAGAGACCCAGTACTTC
TRBJ2-1	NA	TRBD2	TRBV4-3	CASSQMASGSYNEQFF	TGCGCCAGCAGCCAAATGGCTAGCGGATCCTACAATGAGCAGTTCTTC
TRBJ2-2	NA	TRBD1	TRBV4-2	CASSHAGQGAHTGELFF	TGTGCCAGCAGCCACGCGGGACAGGGGGCGCACACCGGGGAGCTGTTTTTT
TRBJ2-3	NA	TRBD2	TRBV30	CAWSGLAGSDTQYF	TGTGCCTGGAGTGGTCTAGCGGGGTCAGATACGCAGTATTTT
TRBJ1-2	NA	TRBD1	TRBV6-5	CASSLTGTGRRNGYTF	TGTGCCAGCAGTTTGACCGGGACAGGGCGAAGGAATGGCTACACCTTC
TRBJ2-1	NA	NA	TRBV29-1	CSGGLDNEQFF	TGCAGCGGGGGCCTGGACAATGAGCAGTTCTTC
TRBJ2-7	NA	NA	TRBV9	CASSVTPNPPSAQEQYF	TGTGCCAGCAGCGTAACGCCTAACCCGCCTAGCGCCCAAGAGCAGTACTTC
TRBJ1-2	NA	TRBD1	TRBV29-1	CSVGDRGRAYTF	TGCAGCGTTGGAGACAGGGGACGGGCCTACACCTTC
TRBJ1-1	once	NA	TRBV4-3	CASSQGSGNTEAFF	TGCGCCAGCAGCCAAGGGAGTGGGAACACTGAAGCTTTCTTT
TRBJ2-7	NA	TRBD2	TRBV28	CASSTGLAGVGLYEQYF	TGTGCCAGCAGTACCGGACTAGCGGGAGTGGGGCTCTACGAGCAGTACTTC
TRBJ1-5	NA	TRBD1	TRBV18	CASSPLRGQGQPQHF	TGTGCCAGCTCACCACTCAGGGGACAGGGTCAGCCCCAGCATTTT
TRBJ1-5	few	NA	TRBV7-2	CASSPDGDQPQHF	TGTGCCAGCAGCCCGGACGGGGATCAGCCCCAGCATTTT
TRBJ2-1	NA	TRBD2	TRBV5-1	CASSTSSGVYNEQFF	TGCGCCAGCAGCACCAGTAGCGGGGTTTACAATGAGCAGTTCTTC
TRBJ1-1	NA	NA	TRBV9	CASSVGKGVVTEAFF	TGTGCCAGCAGCGTAGGAAAGGGGGTGGTGACTGAAGCTTTCTTT
TRBJ2-1	NA	NA	TRBV19	CASSIANSYNEQFF	TGTGCCAGTAGTATTGCGAACTCCTACAATGAGCAGTTCTTC
TRBJ1-4	NA	NA	TRBV27	CASTGGSTNEKLFF	TGTGCCAGCACGGGGGGCAGTACTAATGAAAAACTGTTTTTT
TRBJ1-2	NA	TRBD1	TRBV10-3	CAIRGTGRDGYTF	TGTGCCATCAGGGGGACAGGGAGGGATGGCTACACCTTC
TRBJ1-5	NA	NA	TRBV11-2	CASSAIGGRSQPQHF	TGTGCCAGCAGCGCAATAGGCGGCAGATCCCAGCCCCAGCATTTT
TRBJ1-2	NA	NA	TRBV7-9	CASSTRTEEYGYTF	TGTGCCAGCAGCACCCGGACAGAAGAGTATGGCTACACCTTC
TRBJ2-1	NA	TRBD2	TRBV19	CASSFGLAVYNEQFF	TGTGCCAGTAGTTTCGGACTAGCGGTGTACAATGAGCAGTTCTTC
TRBJ1-1	NA	TRBD1	TRBV19	CASMSTGRITEAFF	TGTGCCAGTATGTCGACAGGGAGGATCACTGAAGCTTTCTTT
TRBJ2-4	NA	NA	TRBV19	CASSTERGNIQYF	TGTGCCAGTAGTACTGAGAGAGGGAACATTCAGTACTTC
TRBJ1-5	NA	NA	TRBV30	CAYTTVRGRNQPQHF	TGTGCCTATACCACCGTGCGGGGACGCAATCAGCCCCAGCATTTT
TRBJ2-3	NA	TRBD2	TRBV6-1	CASTELAASTDTQYF	TGTGCCAGCACCGAACTAGCGGCTAGCACAGATACGCAGTATTTT
TRBJ2-3	NA	TRBD1	TRBV5-1	CASSLSQGVGTDTQYF	TGCGCCAGCAGCTTGAGTCAGGGGGTTGGCACAGATACGCAGTATTTT
TRBJ1-2	NA	TRBD1	TRBV19	CASSADRLNGYTF	TGTGCCAGTAGTGCGGACAGGTTGAATGGCTACACCTTC
TRBJ1-1	NA	TRBD1	TRBV2	CASRTQGGGEAFF	TGTGCCAGCAGGACACAGGGGGGGGGTGAAGCTTTCTTT
TRBJ1-2	NA	TRBD1	TRBV15	CATSRAGTEYGYTF	TGTGCCACCAGCAGAGCCGGGACAGAATATGGCTACACCTTC
TRBJ2-2	NA	NA	TRBV19	CASNPLSGVGAGELFF	TGTGCCAGTAACCCCCTTTCGGGAGTGGGTGCCGGGGAGCTGTTTTTT
TRBJ1-2	NA	TRBD1	TRBV27	CASSFEGTADGYTF	TGTGCCAGCAGTTTTGAGGGGACAGCTGATGGCTACACCTTC
TRBJ1-5	few	NA	TRBV4-2	CASSQEGGGNQPQHF	TGTGCCAGCAGCCAAGAGGGGGGGGGCAATCAGCCCCAGCATTTT
TRBJ1-1	NA	NA	TRBV9	CASSVAYGNTEAFF	TGTGCCAGCAGCGTAGCTTACGGTAACACTGAAGCTTTCTTT
TRBJ2-1	NA	NA	TRBV6-6	CASTPRSRSYNEQFF	TGTGCCAGCACTCCGAGGTCCCGATCCTACAATGAGCAGTTCTTC
TRBJ1-2	NA	TRBD1	TRBV5-4	CASSLAQQGKGYGYTF	TGTGCCAGCAGCTTGGCGCAACAGGGGAAAGGGTATGGCTACACCTTC
TRBJ2-2	NA	TRBD2	TRBV15	CATSRGGGETGELFF	TGTGCCACCAGCAGAGGGGGAGGGGAGACCGGGGAGCTGTTTTTT
TRBJ1-3	few	TRBD1	TRBV4-3	CASSHDDRDSGNTIYF	TGCGCCAGCAGCCATGACGACAGGGACTCTGGAAACACCATATATTTT
TRBJ1-1	NA	NA	TRBV6-1	CASREGGAATYEAFF	TGTGCCAGCCGTGAGGGGGGGGCGGCGACCTATGAAGCTTTCTTT
TRBJ2-5	NA	NA	TRBV9	CASSVDRVGETQYF	TGTGCCAGCAGCGTAGACAGGGTAGGAGAGACCCAGTACTTC
TRBJ2-1	few	NA	TRBV7-7	CASSQDSSYNEQFF	TGTGCTAGCAGCCAAGACAGCTCCTACAATGAGCAGTTCTTC